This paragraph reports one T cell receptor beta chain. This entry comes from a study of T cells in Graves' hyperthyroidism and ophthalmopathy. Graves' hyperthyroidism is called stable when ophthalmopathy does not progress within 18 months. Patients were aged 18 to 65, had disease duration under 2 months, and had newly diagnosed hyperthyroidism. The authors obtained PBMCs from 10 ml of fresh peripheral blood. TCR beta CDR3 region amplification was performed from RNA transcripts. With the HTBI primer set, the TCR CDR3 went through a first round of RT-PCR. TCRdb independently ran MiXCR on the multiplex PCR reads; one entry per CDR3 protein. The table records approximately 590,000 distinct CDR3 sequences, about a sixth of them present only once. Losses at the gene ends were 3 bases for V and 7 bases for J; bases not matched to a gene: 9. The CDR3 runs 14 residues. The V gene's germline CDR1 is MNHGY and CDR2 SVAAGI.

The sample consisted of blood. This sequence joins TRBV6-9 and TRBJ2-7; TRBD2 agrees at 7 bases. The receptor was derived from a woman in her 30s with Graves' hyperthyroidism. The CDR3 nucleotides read TGTGCCAGCAGTTACACGCGGGAGACGGGGGAGCAGTACTTC. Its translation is CASSYTRETGEQYF.